This entry lists 4 T cell receptor beta chains sequenced from one sample in a study of Ad26.COV2.S vaccination and SARS-CoV-2 variants. Only in-frame clones appear in the TCRdb table, and some are missing; sequencing was by immunoSEQ multiplex PCR. The sample shows around 450,000 clones, roughly 89% of them seen only once. Treatment described: around 19 received Ad26.COV2.S at low or high dose, single or two shots; several received placebo; per-sample allocation not given. Specimens were obtained on day 63 following the first vaccine or placebo injection. Sequencing was performed on peripheral blood, taken in a trial of Ad26.COV2.S vaccine versus placebo. The receptors come from a person aged 18-65 years who received the Ad26.COV2.S COVID-19 vaccine or a placebo.

The chain recombines TRBV2 with TRBJ1-1; weak D call: TRBD1 (5 bases). CDR1 is SNHLY, CDR2 FYNNEI, per germline. The CDR3 totals 13 residues. Trimming took 4 bases from V and 8 from J, leaving 14 bases between them. The DNA for the CDR3 is TGTGCCAGCAGTGTTGAGACAGTTAACGAAGCTTTCTTT. Translating it yields CASSVETVNEAFF. The full variable domain, completed using reference TRBV2 and TRBJ1-1, is EPEVTQTPSHQVTQMGQEVILRCVPISNHLYFYWYRQILGQKVEFLVSFYNNEISEKSEIFDDQFSVERPDGSNFTLKIRSTKLEDSAMYFCASSVETVNEAFFGQGTRLTVV.

The J gene is TRBJ2-6, the V gene TRBV2; a weak D match, TRBD2 (6 bases). Germline values: CDR1 SNHLY, CDR2 FYNNEI. The CDR3 extends over 16 amino acids. V shed 11 bases and J shed 2 bases, with 19 bases lying between them. CDR3 bases: TGTGCCGCGGGACGGGGACTCTCAACTGGGGCCAACGTCCTGACTTTC. Translated: CAAGRGLSTGANVLTF. The full variable domain, with the rest looked up from reference TRBV2 and TRBJ2-6, is EPEVTQTPSHQVTQMGQEVILRCVPISNHLYFYWYRQILGQKVEFLVSFYNNEISEKSEIFDDQFSVERPDGSNFTLKIRSTKLEDSAMYFCAAGRGLSTGANVLTFGAGSRLTVL.

This chain uses TRBV11-3 with TRBJ1-2; no reliable D call. With 3 bases removed from V and 7 bases from J, the gap between germline ends came to 18 bases. Germline assignment: CDR1 SGHNT and CDR2 YENEEA. This CDR3 contains 15 residues. The CDR3 DNA reads TGTGCCAGCAGCTTTTCAGGATTTTCCTTTTTTGGCTACACCTTC. This gives the protein CASSFSGFSFFGYTF.

The chain combines TRBV7-2 with TRBJ1-1, with D perhaps matching TRBD1 (6 bases). V dropped 1 base and J dropped 3 bases, with 15 bases sitting between them. This CDR3 contains 16 residues. Germline CDR1 is SGHTA and CDR2 is FQGNSA. CDR3 amino acids: CASSLDGTRGYTEAFF. In DNA form, the CDR3 reads TGTGCCAGCAGCTTAGACGGTACCAGGGGATACACTGAAGCTTTCTTT.